Each of the 7 T cell receptor beta chains below was sequenced from the same sample in a study of T cell repertoires in cytomegalovirus infection. TCRdb redid the calling of the reads with MiXCR, one entry per CDR3 protein. The data show some 450,000 distinct CDR3 sequences, 25% to 40% seen once. The sample was PBMCs. Receptor source: a human donor in good health (CMV status not recorded). Some clones in this sample may be carry-over from other donors' samples.

This clonotype was found many times. The CDR3 spells CASNLLRDRVRTDTQYF. DNA for the CDR3: TGTGCCAGCAACCTCCTTCGGGACAGAGTTAGGACAGATACGCAGTATTTT. The rearrangement uses TRBV28 and TRBJ2-3; TRBD1 matches 7 bases. Looked up from germline, CDR1 is MDHEN and CDR2 is SYDVKM. The CDR3 has 17 amino acids. The V gene end was trimmed by 7 bases and the J gene end by 3 bases; junction bases not matched to a gene: 16.

With respect to this clonotype: A much bigger clone sits one base away, suggesting this may be a read error. This rearrangement joins TRBV11-1 to TRBJ1-6; maybe TRBD1 (6 bases). Germline loops: CDR1 SGHAT, CDR2 FQDESV (reference sequence). The CDR3 totals 15 residues. In DNA, the CDR3 is TGTGCCAGCATCTTAGGGGGGGGTCGCGGATCACCCCTCCACTTT. Its translation: CASILGGGRGSPLHF.

The V and J genes are TRBV6-5 and TRBJ1-1; D gene uncertain. CDR3 length equals 12 residues. V was pared by 6 bases and J by 7 bases, with 12 bases between. CDR1 and CDR2 (germline): MNHEY, SVGAGI. CDR3 protein: CASRTGTGEAFF. CDR3 sequence (DNA): TGTGCCAGCAGGACTGGAACGGGTGAAGCTTTCTTT.

This clonotype came up once. The rearrangement uses TRBV12-3 or TRBV12-4 and TRBJ1-2; D gene uncertain. CDR3 length: 12 residues. V shed 2 bases and J shed 8 bases, with 9 bases lying between them. CDR3 protein: CASSLQARGYTF. The CDR3 DNA reads TGTGCCAGCAGTTTACAAGCTAGAGGCTACACCTTC.

This chain connects TRBV15 to TRBJ2-1, with D perhaps matching TRBD1 (5 bases). The germline V gene encodes CDR1 LNHNV and CDR2 YYDKDF (reference sequence). With 4 bases removed from V and 10 bases from J, the gap between germline ends came to 8 bases. This CDR3 has 11 amino acids. CDR3 sequence reads: CATSKGLEQFF. CDR3 nucleotides: TGTGCCACCAGCAAGGGGTTAGAGCAGTTCTTC.

Remarks on this clonotype: A much larger clone differs by one base, so this may be a read error. The chain employs TRBV7-2 and TRBJ1-1; a weak D match, TRBD1 (5 bases). CDR1 and CDR2 from the germline V gene are SGHTA and FQGNSA. There are 17 residues in the CDR3. CDR3 DNA: TGTGCCAGCAGCTCGGGGTGGGGGAGAGGAGTGAACCCTGAAGCTTTCTTT. Translating gives CASSSGWGRGVNPEAFF.

The CDR3 sequence: CASSLVAGSNEQFF. The CDR3 nucleotides are TGCGCCAGCAGCTTGGTAGCGGGGTCAAATGAGCAGTTCTTC. The rearrangement links TRBV5-1 to TRBJ2-1; the match to TRBD2 covers 8 bases. Germline V CDR1 and CDR2: SGHRS, YFSETQ. With 0 bases clipped from V and 7 bases from J, the junction kept 3 bases outside the gene matches. The CDR3 totals 14 residues.